This TCR beta chain was recovered during a study of shared T cell receptors in the human thymus. Trimming removed 8 bases from V and 3 bases from J; junction bases left unmatched: 6. This CDR3 contains 13 residues. Germline V lookup: CDR1 MNHEY, CDR2 SMNVEV (reference sequence). Here immunoSEQ multiplex PCR was the method, and the copy in TCRdb shows in-frame clones only, minus some. The sample has about 540,000 clones, 75% to 80% seen once. This same sample was also taken into another study, of human thymus T cells. Per that study: Corrective cardiac operations yielded the resected thymus tissue. Seemingly biased V and J gene usage marked thymic and blood repertoires. Highly overlapping thymic repertoires in unrelated individuals were reported by related research.

This receptor was identified in a boy under three years old with a congenital heart defect. The rearrangement uses TRBV27 and TRBJ2-5; 7 nucleotides line up with TRBD1. The specimen sequenced was thymocytes. The DNA of the CDR3 is TGTGCCAGCCGCCGGGACAGCAAAGAGACCCAGTACTTC. It is translated as CASRRDSKETQYF.